The present entry profiles one T cell receptor (beta chain) with its context. What it binds is not known. Measured with immunoSEQ multiplex PCR; TCRdb has only the in-frame clones, and not every one. The sample includes fewer than 850,000 clones, about two thirds of them seen just once. This entry is derived from a study of shared clonotypes between healthy human individuals. Study-wide results and caveats: With four donors compared, 4% to 5.5% of naive CD4 clonotypes were shared.

V gave up 5 bases and J gave up 6 bases; unmatched junction bases: 10. This CDR3 is built from 15 residues. Germline CDR1 is SSHAT and CDR2 is FNYEAQ (reference sequence). The source material was memory CD4+ T cells sorted from blood. Subset: CD45RA-negative fraction. The chain uses TRBV7-7 and TRBJ2-7, with TRBD1 matching over 10 bases. This TCR derives from a young woman in good health. CDR3 nucleotide sequence: TGTGCCAGCAGCACCGGGACAGGGGCTGTGTCCGAGCAGTACTTC. This codes for CASSTGTGAVSEQYF.